Listed below are T cell receptor beta chains from one sample, sequenced in a study of shared clonotypes between healthy human individuals. Only in-frame clones appear in the TCRdb table, and some are missing; sequencing was by immunoSEQ multiplex PCR. The sample yields about 2.3 million clones, approximately 90% seen once. Sequencing was done on a sample of naive CD4+ T cells from PBMCs. These receptor sequences come from a young man in good health. Some clones in this sample may be carry-over from other donors' samples. Both conserved end residues are part of each CDR3. Fields, in order: V gene, CDR3 protein.

V gene: TRBV6-1
CDR3 protein: CAGSRLDTQYF

V gene: TRBV5-5
CDR3 protein: CASSIEGQSGEQYF

V gene: TRBV2
CDR3 protein: CASSGLAGVIGELFF

V gene: TRBV4-3
CDR3 protein: CASSQDSDKYNEQFF

V gene: TRBV5-1
CDR3 protein: CASSLGGTESNQPQHF

V gene: TRBV7-2
CDR3 protein: CASALNLGGNFLGTF

V gene: TRBV12-5
CDR3 protein: CASGLTGNTGELFF

V gene: TRBV2
CDR3 protein: CASSAFGSRAEKLFF

V gene: TRBV6-5
CDR3 protein: CASRLLGQGARELFF

V gene: TRBV6-5
CDR3 protein: CASSRLTSTDTQYF

V gene: TRBV2
CDR3 protein: CASSARLSVDEQFF

V gene: TRBV19
CDR3 protein: CASSSRTDHLMDNEQFF

V gene: TRBV2
CDR3 protein: CASSSGLAGGDQFF

V gene: TRBV7-8
CDR3 protein: CASSPQRVQGLTSGNTIYF

V gene: TRBV28
CDR3 protein: CASSRQQGWNEKLFF

V gene: TRBV7-3
CDR3 protein: CASSPTLSYNEQFF

V gene: TRBV14
CDR3 protein: CASSQDGQFFYEQYF

V gene: TRBV9
CDR3 protein: CASSAYGQGAPGANVLTF

V gene: TRBV7-2
CDR3 protein: CASSVVGGSSYNEQFF

V gene: TRBV7-3
CDR3 protein: CASSPQGQGSGTDTQYF

V gene: TRBV28
CDR3 protein: CASSERGQGLLRANVLTF

V gene: TRBV28
CDR3 protein: CASGGLNIQYF

V gene: TRBV11-2
CDR3 protein: CASSLVAYAGELFF

V gene: TRBV4-1
CDR3 protein: CASSQVLAGDTQYF

V gene: TRBV28
CDR3 protein: CASSLAGSADTQYF

V gene: TRBV9
CDR3 protein: CASSPRAPQETQYF

V gene: TRBV7-2
CDR3 protein: CASSWGTSGNYEQYF

V gene: TRBV5-1
CDR3 protein: CASSVRTGANEKLFF

V gene: TRBV6-5
CDR3 protein: CASSSGSGDLGTQYF

V gene: TRBV7-2
CDR3 protein: CASSLGAGRMLETQYF

V gene: TRBV5-1
CDR3 protein: CASSATSGIVTGELFF

V gene: TRBV28
CDR3 protein: CASSPLAGGSYEQYF